The 32 T cell receptor beta chains below were found in one sample sequenced in a study of OX40 agonist ivuxolimab in advanced cancers. The data were produced by immunoSEQ multiplex PCR, yet TCRdb's version contains in-frame clones alone and is incomplete. The table includes tens of thousands of clones, about nine tenths detected once. The sample was CD4+ or CD8+ T cells sorted from blood, taken in a trial of the OX40 agonist ivuxolimab. Source of these receptors: an adult with an advanced solid tumor such as melanoma, head and neck, liver or kidney cancer.

DNA of the CDR3: TGCAGCGTTGAACCCCCCAGGATAGAAGAGACCCAGTACTTC. It specifies CSVEPPRIEETQYF. This sequence joins TRBV29-1 and TRBJ2-5; D is uncertain. Germline loops: CDR1 SQVTM, CDR2 ANQGSEA. V was cut by 2 bases and J by 3 bases, with 13 bases left in between. The CDR3 totals 14 residues.

This chain joins TRBV9 and TRBJ1-2; unclear D gene. This CDR3 has 13 residues. V lost 5 bases, J lost 2 bases, and 10 bases lay in between. The germline V gene encodes CDR1 SGDLS and CDR2 YYNGEE. The CDR3 nucleotides are TGTGCCAGCAGATCGGGAGGGAACTATGGCTACACCTTC. Translated: CASRSGGNYGYTF.

The J gene is TRBJ2-5, the V gene TRBV5-6; 13 nucleotides agree with TRBD2. Per the germline V gene, CDR1 is SGHDT and CDR2 is YYEEEE. V was clipped by 5 bases and J by 4 bases; unmatched bases: 11. The CDR3 extends over 17 amino acids. The CDR3 coding sequence is TGTGCCAGCAGTCCCGGACTAGCGGGAGAATATCGAGAGACCCAGTACTTC. Translation gives CASSPGLAGEYRETQYF.

The table lists this clone with a count of one. Written as DNA, the CDR3 is TGTGCCAGCAGCTTAGATAACCGGGACAGTCTCCTCGAGCAGTACTTC. This gives the protein CASSLDNRDSLLEQYF. This chain uses TRBV7-6 with TRBJ2-7, with TRBD1 matching 7 bases. The trim removed 1 base at V and 6 bases at J, leaving 12 bases unmatched. The CDR3 extends over 16 amino acids. The germline CDR1 and CDR2 sequences are SGHVS and FNYEAQ.

The chain is built from TRBV9 and TRBJ1-5, with D perhaps matching TRBD1 (5 bases). V was trimmed by 1 base and J by 5 bases, leaving 13 bases between them. Germline V gene data show CDR1 as SGDLS and CDR2 as YYNGEE. The CDR3 loop spans 15 amino acids. The CDR3 protein is CASSVLGLLDQPQHF. Here the CDR3 DNA reads TGTGCCAGCAGCGTATTGGGGCTTCTCGATCAGCCCCAGCATTTT.

There are a few counts of this clone. This rearrangement joins TRBV28 to TRBJ2-7; 8 bases align to TRBD1. Unmatched junction bases numbered 3, after V lost 10 bases and J lost 4 bases. Germline-derived CDR1 and CDR2 are MDHEN and SYDVKM. The CDR3 runs to 11 residues. CDR3 in amino acids: CATGGSYEQYF. CDR3 DNA sequence: TGTGCCACAGGGGGCTCATACGAGCAGTACTTC.

J is TRBJ1-1 and V is TRBV19; the D is unclear. The CDR3 length is 13 residues. Trimming removed 3 bases from V and 4 bases from J, with 9 bases in between. Germline CDR1 reads LNHDA; CDR2 reads SQIVND (reference sequence). This CDR3 reads CASSMRPVTEAFF. In nucleotides, the CDR3 is TGTGCCAGTAGTATGCGGCCGGTCACTGAAGCTTTCTTT.

This sequence joins TRBV4-3 and TRBJ2-7, with TRBD2 matching over 9 bases. The CDR3 spans 12 residues. After removal of 4 bases from V and 10 bases from J, the junction contained 5 bases not matched to a gene. In germline, CDR1 is LGHNA, CDR2 YSLEER. The CDR3 DNA sequence: TGCGCCAGCAGCCTAGCGGGAGAGGAACAGTACTTC. It specifies CASSLAGEEQYF.

The rearrangement uses TRBV15 and TRBJ1-1; 8 nucleotides match TRBD1. CDR3 length: 17 residues. The germline CDR1 and CDR2 sequences are LNHNV and YYDKDF (reference sequence). Losses at the gene ends were 4 bases for V and 4 bases for J; bases not matched to a gene: 14. CDR3 protein: CATSTPPGQGVLTEAFF. The CDR3 DNA reads TGTGCCACCAGCACCCCCCCTGGACAGGGCGTTCTCACTGAAGCTTTCTTT.

The V call is TRBV5-4, the J call TRBJ2-7, with TRBD1 as a possible D gene (6 bases). The CDR3 totals 13 residues. V shed 5 bases and J shed 5 bases, with 14 bases lying between them. CDR1 and CDR2 (germline): SGHNT, YYREEE (reference sequence). The CDR3 nucleotides read TGTGCCAGCAGTCCCCAGGGGCACGACGAGCAGTACTTC. Translation gives CASSPQGHDEQYF. Based on the CDR3 plus reference TRBV5-4 and TRBJ2-7, the full variable domain is ETGVTQSPTHLIKTRGQQVTLRCSSQSGHNTVSWYQQALGQGPQFIFQYYREEENGRGNFPPRFSGLQFPNYSSELNVNALELDDSALYLCASSPQGHDEQYFGPGTRLTVT.

The chain combines TRBV5-6 with TRBJ2-1; tentatively, D is TRBD2 (6 bases). Germline V CDR1 and CDR2: SGHDT, YYEEEE. The CDR3 runs to 17 residues. The V end lost 0 bases, the J end lost 0 bases, and 13 bases lay between the germline ends. CDR3 DNA: TGTGCCAGCAGCTTGGCTGTTTTAGCGGACTCCTACAATGAGCAGTTCTTC. Protein sequence: CASSLAVLADSYNEQFF. Complete variable domain (other parts from reference TRBV5-6 and TRBJ2-1): DAGVTQSPTHLIKTRGQQVTLRCSPKSGHDTVSWYQQALGQGPQFIFQYYEEEERQRGNFPDRFSGHQFPNYSSELNVNALLLGDSALYLCASSLAVLADSYNEQFFGPGTRLTVL.

The chain carries TRBV7-9 and TRBJ2-3; TRBD2 agrees at 9 bases. Germline CDR1 reads SEHNR; CDR2 reads FQNEAQ (reference sequence). The CDR3 loop spans 19 amino acids. With 4 bases clipped from V and 0 bases from J, the junction kept 14 bases outside the gene matches. CDR3 in amino acids: CASSSWGSSGGLSTDTQYF. Written as DNA, the CDR3 is TGTGCCAGCAGCTCATGGGGGAGTAGCGGGGGCCTTAGCACAGATACGCAGTATTTT.

The chain uses TRBV6-5 and TRBJ2-3; perhaps TRBD2 as D (5 bases). The V gene's germline CDR1 is MNHEY and CDR2 SVGAGI. The CDR3 has 15 amino acids. Trimming shortened V by 5 bases and J by 5 bases, and 17 bases separated the two germline ends. The CDR3 DNA reads as TGTGCCAGCAGTCAATCGGGAAGCCACGTAGATACGCAGTATTTT. Protein sequence: CASSQSGSHVDTQYF.

The J gene is TRBJ2-4, the V gene TRBV28; D is uncertain. V was shortened by 3 bases and J by 8 bases, with 17 bases between the two germline ends. CDR1 is MDHEN, CDR2 SYDVKM, per germline. The CDR3 loop spans 15 amino acids. CDR3 DNA sequence: TGTGCCAGCAGTTTTCGTGACTCCCAAATTGACATTCAGTACTTC. This codes for CASSFRDSQIDIQYF.

The V call is TRBV4-1, the J call TRBJ1-1; D is ambiguous. V was pared by 1 base and J by 1 base, with 10 bases between. Germline CDR1 reads MGHRA; CDR2 reads YSYEKL. This CDR3 region has 15 residues. This CDR3 reads CASSQVRTGNTEAFF. DNA for the CDR3: TGCGCCAGCAGCCAAGTTAGGACGGGGAACACTGAAGCTTTCTTT.

The chain employs TRBV7-2 and TRBJ1-1; weak D call: TRBD1 (5 bases). From germline, CDR1 is SGHTA and CDR2 FQGNSA. The CDR3 totals 16 residues. V was clipped by 5 bases and J by 5 bases, with 21 bases between them. The chain's CDR3 is CASSPWYFSEGTEAFF. The CDR3 DNA follows: TGTGCCAGCAGCCCTTGGTATTTCTCCGAGGGGACTGAAGCTTTCTTT.

The V and J genes are TRBV18 and TRBJ1-2, with 7 bases fitting TRBD1. There are 13 residues in the CDR3. Germline lookup yields CDR1 KGHSH and CDR2 LQKENI. The junction had 9 bases not matched to a gene; V was cut back by 4 bases and J by 10 bases. The CDR3 DNA follows: TGTGCCAGCTCACTGGACAGGTATTGGAACTACACCTTC. Its protein is CASSLDRYWNYTF.

The chain has TRBV11-2 and TRBJ1-2; D is uncertain. V was trimmed by 7 bases and J by 2 bases, leaving 14 bases between them. The length of the CDR3 is 14 residues. The germline CDR1 and CDR2 sequences are SGHAT and FQNNGV. CDR3 protein: CASINIGENYGYTF. The CDR3 DNA follows: TGTGCCAGCATCAACATCGGAGAGAACTATGGCTACACCTTC.

J is TRBJ2-1 and V is TRBV9; maybe TRBD2 (6 bases). Germline-derived CDR1 and CDR2 are SGDLS and YYNGEE. The CDR3 spans 11 residues. With 3 bases removed from V and 13 bases from J, the gap between germline ends came to 11 bases. This CDR3 reads CASSGTTSQFF. The CDR3, as DNA: TGTGCCAGCAGCGGGACTACGTCTCAGTTCTTC.

The table lists this clone with a count of one. The chain couples TRBV4-1 to TRBJ1-1, with 9 nucleotides matching TRBD1. Trimming took 1 base from V and 4 from J; bases not matched to a gene: 4. The CDR3 contains 15 residues. Germline V gene data show CDR1 as MGHRA and CDR2 as YSYEKL. CDR3 amino acids: CASSQVQGAGTEAFF. For the CDR3, the DNA is TGCGCCAGCAGCCAAGTACAGGGGGCGGGCACTGAAGCTTTCTTT.

V usage is TRBV29-1 and J usage is TRBJ2-7; 8 bases line up with TRBD2. The V gene end was trimmed by 6 bases and the J gene end by 0 bases; junction bases not matched to a gene: 7. This CDR3 region has 14 residues. Per germline, CDR1 SQVTM and CDR2 ANQGSEA. In DNA, the CDR3 is TGCAGCGTGGCTGAGCGGGAGAGCTCCTACGAGCAGTACTTC. It yields the protein CSVAERESSYEQYF.

This chain connects TRBV10-3 to TRBJ2-2; no clear D gene. CDR3 length: 13 amino acids. Germline values: CDR1 ENHRY, CDR2 SYGVKD. V lost 4 bases and J lost 4, with 7 bases in between. The CDR3 sequence: CAISAPPTGELFF. In nucleotides, the CDR3 is TGTGCCATCAGTGCTCCTCCCACCGGGGAGCTGTTTTTT.

The chain combines TRBV6-5 with TRBJ2-5, with 12 bases matching TRBD1. V shed 6 bases, J shed 4 bases, and the junction held 3 bases outside the gene matches. Germline CDR1 MNHEY, CDR2 SVGAGI. The CDR3 length is 14 residues. The CDR3 region is CASSWGQGAETQYF. CDR3 bases: TGTGCCAGCAGCTGGGGACAGGGGGCAGAGACCCAGTACTTC.

CDR3 DNA sequence: TGTGCCAGTAGTATAGACGGGGAACAGTCGAACACCGGGGAGCTGTTTTTT. Protein product: CASSIDGEQSNTGELFF. The chain links TRBV19 to TRBJ2-2; possibly TRBD2 for D (5 bases). Germline V gives CDR1 LNHDA, CDR2 SQIVND (reference sequence). The V end was cut by 0 bases, the J end by 0 bases, with 11 bases between. The CDR3 contains 17 residues.

The J gene is TRBJ1-1, the V gene TRBV4-1; 9 bases are a match to TRBD1. The CDR3 runs to 15 residues. Looked up from germline, CDR1 is MGHRA and CDR2 is YSYEKL. J lost 0 bases, V lost 2 bases, and 1 base had no gene match. DNA for the CDR3: TGCGCCAGCAGCCAAAACAGGGGGCTGAACACTGAAGCTTTCTTT. Amino acids: CASSQNRGLNTEAFF.

The chain is built from TRBV19 and TRBJ2-7; 12 nucleotides match TRBD1. There are 14 residues in the CDR3. Germline loops: CDR1 LNHDA, CDR2 SQIVND (reference sequence). Trimming removed 5 bases from V and 5 bases from J; junction bases left unmatched: 4. CDR3 loop: CASSAGTGGDEQYF. The CDR3 DNA sequence: TGTGCCAGTAGTGCCGGGACAGGGGGCGACGAGCAGTACTTC. Full variable domain (missing parts from reference TRBV19 and TRBJ2-7): DGGITQSPKYLFRKEGQNVTLSCEQNLNHDAMYWYRQDPGQGLRLIYYSQIVNDFQKGDIAEGYSVSREKKESFPLTVTSAQKNPTAFYLCASSAGTGGDEQYFGPGTRLTVT.

V usage is TRBV5-1 and J usage is TRBJ1-6; D uncertain. CDR1 and CDR2 from the germline V gene are SGHRS and YFSETQ. Trimming removed 4 bases at V and 6 bases at J, with 14 bases between. The CDR3 has 15 residues. CDR3 nucleotides: TGCGCCAGCAGCGCCGTGGAGGGATTTAATTCACCCCTCCACTTT. Its protein is CASSAVEGFNSPLHF.

V and J are TRBV9 and TRBJ2-1; 7 positions agree with TRBD2. This CDR3 has 14 residues. Unmatched junction bases numbered 3, after V lost 0 bases and J lost 6 bases. Germline lookup yields CDR1 SGDLS and CDR2 YYNGEE. CDR3 nucleotides: TGTGCCAGCAGCGTAGCGGGGGGAGTCAATGAGCAGTTCTTC. This translates into CASSVAGGVNEQFF. The full variable domain, rest sourced from reference TRBV9 and TRBJ2-1, is DSGVTQTPKHLITATGQRVTLRCSPRSGDLSVYWYQQSLDQGLQFLIQYYNGEERAKGNILERFSAQQFPDLHSELNLSSLELGDSALYFCASSVAGGVNEQFFGPGTRLTVL.

Note on this clone: A read error is likely, as this CDR3 ends without the conserved phenylalanine or tryptophan. No DNA is shown, since the ends of the CDR3 on it are uncertain; the CDR3 is the one TCRdb lists. This rearrangement joins TRBV5-8 to TRBJ2-7; the D segment call TRBD2 is taken from the table without a DNA check. CDR1 is SGHTS and CDR2 is YDEGEE in the germline V gene. The length of the CDR3 is 14 amino acids, counting both ends. This CDR3 is CASSPPGLAGTTRT.

DNA for the CDR3: TGTGCCAGTAGTATAGACCCTAATGAGCAGTTCTTC. The encoded protein is CASSIDPNEQFF. The rearrangement links TRBV19 to TRBJ2-1; D gene unclear. The CDR3 totals 12 residues. The V gene lost 0 bases and the J gene lost 7 bases, with 4 bases spanning the gap. Germline CDR1 is LNHDA and CDR2 is SQIVND (reference sequence).

The genes are TRBV19 and TRBJ1-2; the D is unclear. The germline gives CDR1 LNHDA, CDR2 SQIVND (reference sequence). The ends were cut back, 10 bases at V and 8 bases at J, with 17 bases in the middle. CDR3 size: 12 residues. The CDR3 DNA reads as TGTGCCACGAATACCTGGTCCGGGGGCTACACCTTC. Encoded protein: CATNTWSGGYTF.

The count of this clone is one. The chain has TRBV4-3 and TRBJ1-6, with 7 bases matching TRBD1. V was pared by 0 bases and J by 10 bases, with 9 bases of the junction left unmatched. The V gene's germline CDR1 is LGHNA and CDR2 YSLEER. The CDR3 runs 16 residues. This chain's CDR3 is CASSQDKGTVVSPLHF. The CDR3 DNA sequence: TGCGCCAGCAGCCAAGATAAGGGGACAGTCGTATCACCCCTCCACTTT.